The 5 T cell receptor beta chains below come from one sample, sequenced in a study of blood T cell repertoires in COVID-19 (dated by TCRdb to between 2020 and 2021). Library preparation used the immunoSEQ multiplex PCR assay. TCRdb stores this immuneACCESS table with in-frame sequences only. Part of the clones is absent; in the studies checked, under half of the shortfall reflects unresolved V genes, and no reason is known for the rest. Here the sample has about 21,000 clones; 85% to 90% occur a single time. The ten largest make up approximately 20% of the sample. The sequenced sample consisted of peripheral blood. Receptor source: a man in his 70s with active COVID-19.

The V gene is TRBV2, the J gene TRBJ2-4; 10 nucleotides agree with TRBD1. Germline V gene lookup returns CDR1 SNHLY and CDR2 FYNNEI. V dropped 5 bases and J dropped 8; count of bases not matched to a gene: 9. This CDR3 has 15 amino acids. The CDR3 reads CASSTQTGGLDIQYF. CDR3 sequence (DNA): TGTGCCAGCAGTACCCAGACAGGGGGCCTGGACATTCAGTACTTC.

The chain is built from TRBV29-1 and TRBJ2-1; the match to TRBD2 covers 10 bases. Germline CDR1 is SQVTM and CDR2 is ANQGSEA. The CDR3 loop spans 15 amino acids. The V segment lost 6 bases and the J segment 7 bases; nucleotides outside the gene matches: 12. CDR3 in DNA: TGCAGCGTGGGGGGAATAGCGGGAGGTTGGAATGAGCAGTTCTTC. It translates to CSVGGIAGGWNEQFF.

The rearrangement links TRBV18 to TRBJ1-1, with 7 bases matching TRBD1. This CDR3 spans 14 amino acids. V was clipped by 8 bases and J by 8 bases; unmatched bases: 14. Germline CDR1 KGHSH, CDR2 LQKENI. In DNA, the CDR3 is TGTGCCAGCGCTTTTTCTAGACAGGGAAACGAAGCTTTCTTT. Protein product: CASAFSRQGNEAFF.

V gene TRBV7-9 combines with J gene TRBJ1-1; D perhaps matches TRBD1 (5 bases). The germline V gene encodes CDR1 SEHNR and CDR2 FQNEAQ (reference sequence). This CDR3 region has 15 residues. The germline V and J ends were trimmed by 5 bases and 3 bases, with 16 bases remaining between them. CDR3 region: CASSLSPPGDTEAFF. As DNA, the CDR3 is TGTGCCAGCAGCCTCTCTCCCCCGGGGGACACTGAAGCTTTCTTT. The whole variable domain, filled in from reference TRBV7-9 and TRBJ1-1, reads DTGVSQNPRHKITKRGQNVTFRCDPISEHNRLYWYRQTLGQGPEFLTYFQNEAQLEKSRLLSDRFSAERPKGSFSTLEIQRTEQGDSAMYLCASSLSPPGDTEAFFGQGTRLTVV.

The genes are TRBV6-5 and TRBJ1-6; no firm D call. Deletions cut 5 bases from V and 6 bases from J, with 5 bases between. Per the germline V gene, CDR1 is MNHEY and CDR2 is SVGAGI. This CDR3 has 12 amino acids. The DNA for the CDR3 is TGTGCCAGCAGTCCCCGTAATTCACCCCTCCACTTT. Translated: CASSPRNSPLHF.